Sequencing of this T cell receptor (beta chain) was carried out in a study of regulatory T cells in long-lasting Graves disease. This clonotype was seen only a few times. Assembly of TCR beta libraries relied on iRepertoire HTBI primers together with Arm-PCR of CDR3 regions. In TCRdb, the multiplex PCR reads were re-called with MiXCR into one record per CDR3 protein. The profile shows 200,000 to 250,000 distinct CDR3 sequences, around 20% of them singletons. The sample's time point: newly diagnosed GD, antithyroid drugs for less than 3 months. Construction of the TCR library relied on RNA isolated from PBMCs. It was an endocrinology department in Xi'an, China, that provided the patients. This CDR3 has 16 amino acids. Germline CDR1 MNHNS, CDR2 SASEGT. V gave up 7 bases and J gave up 2 bases, with 17 bases separating them.

This specimen consisted of peripheral blood mononuclear cells (PBMCs), obtained at new diagnosis, from a patient treated with antithyroid drugs. The TCR was taken from a female donor with Graves disease. The chain employs TRBV6-1 and TRBJ2-2; possibly TRBD2 for D (6 bases). The chain's CDR3 is CASTGTPLLNTGELFF. The CDR3 bases are TGTGCCAGCACCGGGACTCCTCTTCTAAACACCGGGGAGCTGTTTTTT.